This T cell receptor (beta chain) was captured in a study of T cell repertoires in cytomegalovirus infection. TCRdb fed the reads into MiXCR, producing one record per CDR3 protein. Here the sample spans about 150,000 distinct CDR3 sequences, roughly a quarter being singletons. CDR1 and CDR2 (germline): MDHEN, SYDVKM. The CDR3 contains 13 residues. V dropped 5 bases and J dropped 5 bases, with 13 bases sitting between them. The genes are TRBV28 and TRBJ2-7, with D possibly matching TRBD1 (6 bases). The TCR sequence derives from a human donor in good health (CMV status not recorded). Some clones in this sample may be carry-over from other donors' samples. The source material was PBMCs. CDR3 protein: CASSLGTPNEQYF. The CDR3 region has the DNA TGTGCCAGCAGTCTCGGGACACCGAACGAGCAGTACTTC.